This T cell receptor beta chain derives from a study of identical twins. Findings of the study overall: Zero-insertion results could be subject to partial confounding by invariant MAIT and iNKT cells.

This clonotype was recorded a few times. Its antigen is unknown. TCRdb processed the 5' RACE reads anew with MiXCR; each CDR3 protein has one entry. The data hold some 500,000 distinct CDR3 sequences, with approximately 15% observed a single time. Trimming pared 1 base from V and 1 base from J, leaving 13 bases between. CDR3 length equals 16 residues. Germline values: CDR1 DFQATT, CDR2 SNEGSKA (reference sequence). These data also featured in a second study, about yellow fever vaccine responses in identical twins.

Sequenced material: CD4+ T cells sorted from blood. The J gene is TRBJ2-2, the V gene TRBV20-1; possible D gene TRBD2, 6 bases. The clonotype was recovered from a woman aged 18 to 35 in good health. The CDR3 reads CSARVGGKGNTGELFF. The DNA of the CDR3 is TGCAGTGCTAGAGTCGGCGGGAAGGGGAACACCGGGGAGCTGTTTTTT.